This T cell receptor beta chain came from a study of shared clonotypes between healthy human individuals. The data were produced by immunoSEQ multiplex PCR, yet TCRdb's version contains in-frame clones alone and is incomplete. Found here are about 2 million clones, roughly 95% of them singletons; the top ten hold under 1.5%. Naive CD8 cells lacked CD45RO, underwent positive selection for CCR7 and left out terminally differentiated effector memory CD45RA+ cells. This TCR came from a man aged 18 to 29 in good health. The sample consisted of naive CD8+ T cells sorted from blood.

The chain's CDR3 is CASSYSINLDEQFF. CDR3 DNA sequence: TGTGCCAGCAGTTACTCGATTAATCTAGATGAGCAGTTCTTC. This chain connects TRBV6-6 to TRBJ2-1; the D is unclear. Trimming shortened V by 0 bases and J by 8 bases, and 11 bases separated the two germline ends. There are 14 residues in the CDR3. The germline V gene has CDR1 MNHNY and CDR2 SVGAGI (reference sequence).